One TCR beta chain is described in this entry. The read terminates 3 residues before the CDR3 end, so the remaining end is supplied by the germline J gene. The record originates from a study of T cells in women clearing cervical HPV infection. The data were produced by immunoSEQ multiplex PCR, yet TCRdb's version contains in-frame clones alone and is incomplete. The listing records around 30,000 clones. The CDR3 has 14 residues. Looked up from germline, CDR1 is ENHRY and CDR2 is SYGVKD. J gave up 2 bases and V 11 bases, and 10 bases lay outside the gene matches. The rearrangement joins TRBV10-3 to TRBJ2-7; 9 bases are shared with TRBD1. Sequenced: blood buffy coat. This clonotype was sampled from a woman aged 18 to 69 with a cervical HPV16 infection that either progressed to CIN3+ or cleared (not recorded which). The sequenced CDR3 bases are TGTGCCGTCGCAGGGACAGGGTCTACCTACGAG. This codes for CAVAGTGSTYE. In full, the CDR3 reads CAVAGTGSTYEQYF.